The next 26 T cell receptor beta chains were all read from a single sample in a study of T-cell reconstitution after alpha-beta-depleted transplantation in children. Library preparation (for TCRbeta) was performed with unique molecular identifiers. TCRdb reanalysed the PCR reads using MiXCR and keeps one entry per CDR3 protein. The profile covers 600,000 to 700,000 distinct CDR3 sequences, with less than 15% appearing a single time and approximately 0.8% taken by the ten largest. Sequencing was performed on PBMCs, taken before TCRalphabeta/CD19-depleted stem cell transplant. These TCRs come from a girl aged 2 to 9 with congenital amegakaryocytic thrombocytopenia, due to receive a stem cell transplant.

V and J are TRBV28 and TRBJ1-1; the D gene is possibly TRBD1 (6 bases). Germline CDR1 MDHEN, CDR2 SYDVKM. V shed 5 bases and J shed 1 base, with 11 bases lying between them. CDR3 length: 14 residues. The CDR3 is CASSPTTGNTEAFF. Here the CDR3 DNA reads TGTGCCAGCAGTCCGACGACAGGGAACACTGAAGCTTTCTTT.

This clonotype was recorded at least ten times. This chain joins TRBV6-1 and TRBJ2-5; D remains unclear. Germline lookup yields CDR1 MNHNS and CDR2 SASEGT. Trimming shortened V by 6 bases and J by 1 base, and 9 bases separated the two germline ends. The CDR3 is 13 amino acids. The CDR3 bases are TGTGCCAGCAGGGTGGAAGTCCAAGAGACCCAGTACTTC. Its protein is CASRVEVQETQYF.

This clonotype was counted many times. This chain uses TRBV7-2 with TRBJ2-5; 13 bases match TRBD2. The ends lost 7 bases at V and 2 bases at J; junction bases unmatched: 10. CDR3 length: 17 amino acids. Germline assignment: CDR1 SGHTA and CDR2 FQGNSA. The CDR3 DNA sequence: TGTGCCAGCAACCTAACTCCGGGACTAGCGGGGCAAGAGACCCAGTACTTC. It encodes CASNLTPGLAGQETQYF.

The rearrangement uses TRBV28 and TRBJ2-7; no clear D gene. Trimming pared 5 bases from V and 3 bases from J, leaving 8 bases between. CDR3 size: 12 residues. Germline lookup yields CDR1 MDHEN and CDR2 SYDVKM. This chain's CDR3 is CASSGQLYEQYF. As DNA, the CDR3 is TGTGCCAGCAGTGGGCAGCTCTACGAGCAGTACTTC.

The V call is TRBV9, the J call TRBJ2-3; TRBD2 might be the D (5 bases). CDR1 is SGDLS and CDR2 is YYNGEE in the germline V gene. V lost 3 bases to trimming and J lost 0 bases, with 11 bases between them. CDR3 length: 15 residues. CDR3 in amino acids: CASSATRTSTDTQYF. The DNA for the CDR3 is TGTGCCAGCAGCGCCACTAGAACAAGCACAGATACGCAGTATTTT.

J is TRBJ2-5 and V is TRBV3-1, with TRBD2 matching over 9 bases. Germline V CDR1 and CDR2: LGHDT, YNNKEL (reference sequence). Trimming took 4 bases from V and 9 from J; bases not matched to a gene: 9. This CDR3 is built from 14 residues. CDR3 in amino acids: CASSREGTSSSQYF. CDR3 coding DNA: TGTGCCAGCAGCCGGGAGGGGACTAGCTCCTCCCAGTACTTC.

This clonotype showed up many times. The chain uses TRBV12-3 or TRBV12-4 and TRBJ1-1; D unclear. The length of the CDR3 is 13 residues. V lost 8 bases to trimming and J lost 2 bases, with 12 bases between them. The CDR3 coding sequence is TGTGCCAGCCTCCTGTCGGGTAACACTGAAGCTTTCTTT. Translated: CASLLSGNTEAFF.

This chain links TRBV20-1 with TRBJ2-7; 8 bases are a match to TRBD1. The ends lost 5 bases at V and 6 bases at J; junction bases unmatched: 6. Germline CDR1 reads DFQATT; CDR2 reads SNEGSKA (reference sequence). This CDR3 comprises 12 residues. The CDR3 loop is CSAFPDRGEQYF. The CDR3 DNA sequence: TGCAGTGCTTTTCCCGACAGGGGCGAGCAGTACTTC.

This clonotype has ten or more counts. V is TRBV5-1 and J is TRBJ2-3, with 7 bases lining up with TRBD2. V lost 3 bases and J lost 3; bases outside the gene matches: 10. The CDR3 runs 16 residues. Looked up from germline, CDR1 is SGHRS and CDR2 is YFSETQ. The CDR3 loop is CASSSMGEGPTDTQYF. The CDR3 DNA is TGCGCCAGCAGCTCGATGGGGGAGGGCCCTACAGATACGCAGTATTTT.

This clonotype was observed a few times. The CDR3 here is CASSLGWTRKQFF. DNA of the CDR3: TGTGCCAGCAGCTTAGGATGGACTAGGAAGCAGTTCTTC. The chain employs TRBV11-2 and TRBJ2-1; TRBD2 agrees at 7 bases. The length of the CDR3 is 13 residues. Germline CDR1 is SGHAT and CDR2 is FQNNGV. V gave up 1 base and J gave up 11 bases; unmatched junction bases: 5.

The chain has TRBV5-1 and TRBJ2-5; D is uncertain. There are 14 residues in the CDR3. CDR1 and CDR2 (germline): SGHRS, YFSETQ. V was clipped by 1 base and J by 2 bases, with 9 bases between them. CDR3 sequence (DNA): TGCGCCAGCAGCTTGTTCTCGGTTCAAGAGACCCAGTACTTC. It encodes CASSLFSVQETQYF.

In its sample, this clonotype was seen many times. This chain uses TRBV5-1 with TRBJ2-7; no definite D call. The V and J ends lost 1 base and 9 bases respectively, with 17 bases between them. Germline CDR1 SGHRS, CDR2 YFSETQ. The CDR3 runs 14 residues. The CDR3 coding sequence is TGCGCCAGCAGCTTGCGTGTCAACGGAGCTCGGCAGTACTTC. This gives the protein CASSLRVNGARQYF.

V is TRBV5-1 and J is TRBJ2-6, with D possibly TRBD1 on 6 matching bases. This CDR3 has 17 residues. The V gene lost 0 bases and the J gene lost 1 base, with 11 bases spanning the gap. Germline lookup yields CDR1 SGHRS and CDR2 YFSETQ. CDR3 region: CASSLDHTGSGANVLTF. The CDR3 DNA sequence: TGCGCCAGCAGCTTGGACCACACAGGGTCTGGGGCCAACGTCCTGACTTTC. Using reference TRBV5-1 and TRBJ2-6 for the parts outside the CDR3, the full variable domain is KAGVTQTPRYLIKTRGQQVTLSCSPISGHRSVSWYQQTPGQGLQFLFEYFSETQRNKGNFPGRFSGRQFSNSRSEMNVSTLELGDSALYLCASSLDHTGSGANVLTFGAGSRLTVL.

This clonotype was counted a few times. The CDR3 is CASSLVAGDLETQYF. For the CDR3, the DNA is TGTGCCAGCAGTTTAGTGGCGGGAGATTTGGAGACCCAGTACTTC. V usage is TRBV28 and J usage is TRBJ2-5; TRBD2 aligns across 7 bases. From germline, CDR1 is MDHEN and CDR2 SYDVKM. V dropped 2 bases and J dropped 5; count of bases not matched to a gene: 8. This CDR3 is 15 amino acids long.

This clonotype was counted many times. The chain recombines TRBV5-1 with TRBJ2-1, with a weak D call TRBD2 (6 bases). This CDR3 is 16 amino acids long. Germline V CDR1 and CDR2: SGHRS, YFSETQ. The V end was cut by 5 bases, the J end by 4 bases, with 19 bases between. CDR3: CASRIGGGVAYNEQFF. In nucleotides, the CDR3 is TGCGCCAGCAGGATAGGTGGCGGGGTGGCATACAATGAGCAGTTCTTC.

This clonotype came up many times. The J gene is TRBJ1-1, the V gene TRBV5-1; D ambiguous. Germline V gives CDR1 SGHRS, CDR2 YFSETQ. There are 14 residues in the CDR3. V was clipped by 2 bases and J by 2 bases, with 10 bases between them. The CDR3 coding sequence is TGCGCCAGCAGCTTTTATCCGAGTAACACTGAAGCTTTCTTT. Protein: CASSFYPSNTEAFF.

This clonotype was observed at least ten times. The chain has TRBV12-3 or TRBV12-4 and TRBJ2-7; 14 nucleotides match TRBD2. V gave up 6 bases and J gave up 4 bases; unmatched junction bases: 8. This CDR3 is 16 amino acids long. CDR3 sequence reads: CASSLGGLAGDYEQYF. Here the CDR3 DNA reads TGTGCCAGCAGCCTCGGGGGACTAGCGGGAGATTACGAGCAGTACTTC.

This clonotype showed up just a few times. The genes are TRBV5-1 and TRBJ2-1, with 13 nucleotides matching TRBD2. J lost 8 bases, V lost 4 bases, and 12 bases had no gene match. The CDR3 is 17 amino acids. CDR1 is SGHRS and CDR2 is YFSETQ in the germline V gene. CDR3 coding DNA: TGCGCCAGCAGCAGGTGGACTAGCGGGAGTAGGGTGGATGAGCAGTTCTTC. This sequence encodes CASSRWTSGSRVDEQFF.

This clonotype was seen ten or more times. The chain couples TRBV20-1 to TRBJ2-2, with no clear D. Germline lookup yields CDR1 DFQATT and CDR2 SNEGSKA (reference sequence). The CDR3 is made up of 12 amino acids. Deletions cut 6 bases from V and 0 bases from J, with 5 bases between. For the CDR3, the DNA is TGCAGTGCGAGCCCGAACACCGGGGAGCTGTTTTTT. Protein sequence: CSASPNTGELFF.

This clonotype was counted ten times or more. CDR3 sequence: CSASPQANQPQHF. CDR3 nucleotide sequence: TGCAGTGCTAGTCCCCAGGCCAATCAGCCCCAGCATTTT. The V gene is TRBV20-1, the J gene TRBJ1-5; D is undetermined. V was cut by 3 bases and J by 3 bases, with 9 bases left in between. The CDR3 consists of 13 residues. CDR1 and CDR2 (germline): DFQATT, SNEGSKA (reference sequence).

This clonotype was detected many times. This sequence joins TRBV20-1 and TRBJ2-1; 9 positions agree with TRBD2. V was clipped by 6 bases and J by 8 bases; unmatched bases: 5. In germline, CDR1 is DFQATT, CDR2 SNEGSKA (reference sequence). This CDR3 has 12 amino acids. The CDR3 DNA reads TGCAGTGCCCAGACTAGCGGCGATGAGCAGTTCTTC. It yields the protein CSAQTSGDEQFF.

This clonotype was observed a few times. The genes are TRBV18 and TRBJ2-5; TRBD2 might be the D (5 bases). The germline V gene encodes CDR1 KGHSH and CDR2 LQKENI. The CDR3 consists of 13 residues. V was clipped by 3 bases and J by 5 bases, with 10 bases between them. CDR3 nucleotides: TGTGCCAGCTCACCCCGGGGTCGGGAGACCCAGTACTTC. It specifies CASSPRGRETQYF.

The sample holds many counts of this clonotype. The V call is TRBV27, the J call TRBJ2-3, with a possible D match to TRBD1 (6 bases). V lost 3 bases, J lost 4 bases, and 11 bases lay in between. The CDR3 sequence is 14 residues long. The germline V gene encodes CDR1 MNHEY and CDR2 SMNVEV (reference sequence). CDR3 residues: CASSFFSGADTQYF. The CDR3 DNA reads as TGTGCCAGCAGTTTCTTTTCAGGGGCAGATACGCAGTATTTT.

This clonotype has at least ten counts. The rearrangement uses TRBV5-1 and TRBJ1-1; TRBD1 is a possible D gene (5 bases). Trimming pared 4 bases from V and 5 bases from J, leaving 18 bases between. This CDR3 contains 15 residues. CDR1 is SGHRS, CDR2 YFSETQ, per germline. For the CDR3, the DNA is TGCGCCAGCAGCAACCGGGACTCCTCGAGGACTGAAGCTTTCTTT. Translating gives CASSNRDSSRTEAFF.

This clonotype occurred a few times. The chain employs TRBV18 and TRBJ1-2, with 9 bases aligning to TRBD1. CDR1 KGHSH and CDR2 LQKENI come from the germline V gene. V was clipped by 3 bases and J by 3 bases; unmatched bases: 2. The CDR3 is 14 amino acids. CDR3 nucleotides: TGTGCCAGCTCACCGGACAGGGGAGACTATGGCTACACCTTC. Its protein is CASSPDRGDYGYTF.

This clonotype occurred many times. The chain links TRBV20-1 to TRBJ2-7; 11 bases are shared with TRBD1. V trimming: 4 bases; J trimming: 9 bases; junction bases outside the gene matches: 11. The germline gives CDR1 DFQATT, CDR2 SNEGSKA (reference sequence). The CDR3 length is 14 residues. This chain's CDR3 is CSAKGTGGSFWQYF. The CDR3 DNA reads TGCAGTGCTAAAGGGACAGGGGGAAGTTTTTGGCAGTACTTC.